The rows below give T cell receptor beta chains drawn from one sample of a study of regulatory T cells in long-lasting Graves disease. TCRdb reanalysed the multiplex PCR reads using MiXCR and keeps one entry per CDR3 protein. The top ten hold 18% of the sample, which has hundreds of thousands of distinct CDR3 sequences, approximately 15% seen once. This sample was also put to use in a study of T cells in Graves' hyperthyroidism and ophthalmopathy.

The specimen comprised peripheral blood mononuclear cells (PBMCs), sampled at new diagnosis, from a patient treated with antithyroid drugs. The source is a woman in her twenties or thirties with Graves disease. Both conserved end residues are trimmed from each CDR3. Fields, in order: V gene, CDR3 length, CDR3 protein.

V gene: TRBV28; CDR3 length: 10; CDR3 protein: ASSSRLAGVL
V gene: TRBV28; CDR3 length: 13; CDR3 protein: ASSPGGPTNEKLF
V gene: TRBV20-1; CDR3 length: 12; CDR3 protein: SAPRQGNTDTQY
V gene: TRBV9; CDR3 length: 11; CDR3 protein: ASSVAGGHEAF
V gene: TRBV20-1; CDR3 length: 13; CDR3 protein: SAGGGKRISYEQY
V gene: TRBV30; CDR3 length: 12; CDR3 protein: AWSPRDRPHEQY
V gene: TRBV10-3; CDR3 length: 14; CDR3 protein: AISDRTGGRTDTQY
V gene: TRBV3-1; CDR3 length: 11; CDR3 protein: TSSRREGFGAF
V gene: TRBV2; CDR3 length: 13; CDR3 protein: ASSVPGQGVGELF
V gene: TRBV28; CDR3 length: 12; CDR3 protein: ASRDGTLSDEQY
V gene: TRBV7-9; CDR3 length: 16; CDR3 protein: ASTLPQGRGQITGELF
V gene: TRBV20-1; CDR3 length: 13; CDR3 protein: NARDSGTGTPEAF
V gene: TRBV18; CDR3 length: 11; CDR3 protein: ASSPGQGKEQY
V gene: TRBV6-1; CDR3 length: 12; CDR3 protein: ASNRDGAYNEQF
V gene: TRBV5-5; CDR3 length: 13; CDR3 protein: ASSLVAYSNQPQH
V gene: TRBV7-3; CDR3 length: 10; CDR3 protein: ASSLKPWEQF
V gene: TRBV7-8; CDR3 length: 12; CDR3 protein: ASSLAFLLETQY
V gene: TRBV6-1; CDR3 length: 11; CDR3 protein: ASSRVRNQPQH
V gene: TRBV10-3; CDR3 length: 10; CDR3 protein: AIRGTSAEAF
V gene: TRBV28; CDR3 length: 10; CDR3 protein: ASLAGAYEQY
V gene: TRBV12-3/TRBV12-4; CDR3 length: 13; CDR3 protein: ASSLQGASLDGYT
V gene: TRBV11-3; CDR3 length: 15; CDR3 protein: ASSLAPAGTGSYEQY
V gene: TRBV6-1; CDR3 length: 13; CDR3 protein: ASSRIPQGTGELS
V gene: TRBV19; CDR3 length: 12; CDR3 protein: ASSRQSLQETQY
V gene: TRBV7-3; CDR3 length: 12; CDR3 protein: ASSLGTGLNEQF
V gene: TRBV30; CDR3 length: 11; CDR3 protein: AWRSFMNTEAF
V gene: TRBV14; CDR3 length: 13; CDR3 protein: ASSQEGFPTFTIY
V gene: TRBV28; CDR3 length: 14; CDR3 protein: ASSLFLRGLGYGYT
V gene: TRBV29-1; CDR3 length: 10; CDR3 protein: SVDTGTETQY
V gene: TRBV7-6; CDR3 length: 14; CDR3 protein: ASSPTSGRAVETQY
V gene: TRBV10-3; CDR3 length: 9; CDR3 protein: AISEGRMAF
V gene: TRBV20-1; CDR3 length: 15; CDR3 protein: SADGFAGTNGNQPQH
V gene: TRBV5-1; CDR3 length: 14; CDR3 protein: ASSLSGQGIENIQY
V gene: TRBV28; CDR3 length: 11; CDR3 protein: ASRGPMNTEAF
V gene: TRBV18; CDR3 length: 12; CDR3 protein: ASSRQGRGNIQY
V gene: TRBV28; CDR3 length: 14; CDR3 protein: ASSSPRGRVPYEQY
V gene: TRBV9; CDR3 length: 13; CDR3 protein: ASSARTLPGEKLF
V gene: TRBV9; CDR3 length: 14; CDR3 protein: ASSVEGDTVGNEQF
V gene: TRBV28; CDR3 length: 14; CDR3 protein: ASSPPGTGTYNEQF
V gene: TRBV20-1; CDR3 length: 13; CDR3 protein: SGDIRDYGQETQY
V gene: TRBV24-1; CDR3 length: 12; CDR3 protein: ATSDGMSGNTIY
V gene: TRBV20-1; CDR3 length: 12; CDR3 protein: SAPRQGVSYEQY
V gene: TRBV20-1; CDR3 length: 11; CDR3 protein: SARPLGAYEQY
V gene: TRBV9; CDR3 length: 11; CDR3 protein: ASSAPPRGAIY
V gene: TRBV6-5; CDR3 length: 13; CDR3 protein: ASSYSSMGGSPLH
V gene: TRBV19; CDR3 length: 13; CDR3 protein: ASSKVRPQGYEQY
V gene: TRBV7-8; CDR3 length: 14; CDR3 protein: ASSLELGVLSYGYT
V gene: TRBV9; CDR3 length: 13; CDR3 protein: ASSVTGQPNNIQY
V gene: TRBV5-6; CDR3 length: 12; CDR3 protein: ASSQLGLQETQY
V gene: TRBV7-9; CDR3 length: 12; CDR3 protein: ASSQNRVWETQY
V gene: TRBV28; CDR3 length: 13; CDR3 protein: ASRTPGQLNTEAF
V gene: TRBV7-2; CDR3 length: 14; CDR3 protein: ASSTRLAGTYNEQF
V gene: TRBV7-9; CDR3 length: 14; CDR3 protein: ASSFTGAARPYEQY
V gene: TRBV7-2; CDR3 length: 14; CDR3 protein: ASSLAGGGDSYEQY
V gene: TRBV30; CDR3 length: 13; CDR3 protein: AWSDLDRVNSPLH